This TCR beta chain was sequenced for a study of neurological immune-mediated disorders. Notes on the study in general: TCR clonal expansion peaked in HTLV-1-associated myelopathy patients and was lowest in multiple sclerosis patients.

The authors produced cDNA by 5'RACE using 10-nucleotide random UMIs. TCRdb redid the calling of the 5' RACE reads with MiXCR, one entry per CDR3 protein. The sample shows tens of thousands of distinct CDR3 sequences, 3.9% of them seen only once. This clonotype has ten or more counts. Its antigen remains unknown. The unsorted libraries originated from 2 million PBMCs kept at -80 C. The length of the CDR3 is 16 residues. Germline loops: CDR1 MGHRA, CDR2 YSYEKL. The V end lost 1 base, the J end lost 4 bases, and 16 bases lay between the germline ends. This TCR derives from a young man with multiple sclerosis. The chain employs TRBV4-1 and TRBJ1-1; D is perhaps TRBD1 (5 bases). Sequenced input: PBMCs. CDR3 sequence: CASSQGGGGRGTEAFF. The CDR3 coding sequence is TGCGCCAGCAGCCAAGGGGGTGGGGGTAGAGGCACTGAAGCTTTCTTT.